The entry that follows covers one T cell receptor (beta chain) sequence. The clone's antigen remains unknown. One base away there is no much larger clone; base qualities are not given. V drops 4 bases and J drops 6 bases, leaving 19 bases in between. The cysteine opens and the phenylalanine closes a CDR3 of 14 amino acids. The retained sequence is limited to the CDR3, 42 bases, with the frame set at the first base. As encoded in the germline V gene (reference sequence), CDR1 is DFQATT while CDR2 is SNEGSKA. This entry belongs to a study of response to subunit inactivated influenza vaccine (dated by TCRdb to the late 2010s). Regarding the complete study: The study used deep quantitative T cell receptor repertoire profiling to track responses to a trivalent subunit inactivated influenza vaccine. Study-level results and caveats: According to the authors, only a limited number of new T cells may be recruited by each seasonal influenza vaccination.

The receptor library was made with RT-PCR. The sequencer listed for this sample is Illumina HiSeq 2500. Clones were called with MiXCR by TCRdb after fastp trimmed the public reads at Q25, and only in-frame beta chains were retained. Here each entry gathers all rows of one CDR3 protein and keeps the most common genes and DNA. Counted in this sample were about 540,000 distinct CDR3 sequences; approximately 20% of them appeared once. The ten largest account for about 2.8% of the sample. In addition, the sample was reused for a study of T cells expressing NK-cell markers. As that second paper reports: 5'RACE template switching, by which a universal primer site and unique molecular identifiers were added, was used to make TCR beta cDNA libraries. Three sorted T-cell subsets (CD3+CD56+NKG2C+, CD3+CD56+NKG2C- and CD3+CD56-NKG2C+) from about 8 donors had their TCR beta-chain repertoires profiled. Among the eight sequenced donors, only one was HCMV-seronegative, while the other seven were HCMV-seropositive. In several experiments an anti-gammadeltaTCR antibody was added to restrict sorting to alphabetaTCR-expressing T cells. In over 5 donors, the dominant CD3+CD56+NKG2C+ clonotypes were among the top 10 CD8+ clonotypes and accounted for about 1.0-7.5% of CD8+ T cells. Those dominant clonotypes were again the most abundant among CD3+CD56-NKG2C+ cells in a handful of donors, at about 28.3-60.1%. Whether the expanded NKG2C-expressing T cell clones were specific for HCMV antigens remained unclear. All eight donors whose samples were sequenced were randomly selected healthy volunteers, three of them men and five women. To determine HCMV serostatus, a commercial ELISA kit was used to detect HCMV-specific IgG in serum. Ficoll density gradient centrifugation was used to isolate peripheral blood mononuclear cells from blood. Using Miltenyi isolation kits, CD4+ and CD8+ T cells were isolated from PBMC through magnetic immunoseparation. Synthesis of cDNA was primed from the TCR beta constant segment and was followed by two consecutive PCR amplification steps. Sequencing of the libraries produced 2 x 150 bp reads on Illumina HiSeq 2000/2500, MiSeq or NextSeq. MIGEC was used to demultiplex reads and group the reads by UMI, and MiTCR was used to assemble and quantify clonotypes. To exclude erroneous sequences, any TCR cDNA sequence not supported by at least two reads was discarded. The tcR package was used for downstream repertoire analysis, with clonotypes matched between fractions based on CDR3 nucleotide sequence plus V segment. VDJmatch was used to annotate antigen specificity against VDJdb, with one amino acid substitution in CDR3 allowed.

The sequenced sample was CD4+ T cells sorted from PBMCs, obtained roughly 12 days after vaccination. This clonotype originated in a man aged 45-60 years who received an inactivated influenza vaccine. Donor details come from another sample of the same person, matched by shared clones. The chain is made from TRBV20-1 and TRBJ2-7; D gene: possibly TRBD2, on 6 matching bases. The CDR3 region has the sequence CSATPGSKRGEQYF. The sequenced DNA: TGCAGTGCTACTCCCGGGAGCAAGAGGGGCGAGCAGTACTTC.